Shown below are 19 T cell receptor beta chains from a single sample sequenced in a study of CD8 T cells in ankylosing spondylitis. One entry per CDR3 protein, called by TCRdb with MiXCR from the 5' RACE reads. The repertoire holds 350,000 or so distinct CDR3 sequences, with roughly 15% as singletons. Sequencing was done on a sample of blood, either unsorted or a sorted T cell fraction (not recorded which). These TCRs come from a male donor with ankylosing spondylitis or in good health (not recorded which).

This clonotype was seen at least ten times. The chain combines TRBV7-2 with TRBJ2-1, with 7 bases lining up with TRBD1. V shed 1 base, J shed 3 bases, and the junction held 6 bases outside the gene matches. Looked up from germline, CDR1 is SGHTA and CDR2 is FQGNSA. The CDR3 loop spans 16 amino acids. The CDR3 loop reads CASSLDSGTVYNEQFF. The CDR3, as DNA: TGTGCCAGCAGCTTAGATTCCGGGACAGTCTACAATGAGCAGTTCTTC. The whole variable domain, remainder taken from reference TRBV7-2 and TRBJ2-1, is GAGVSQSPSNKVTEKGKDVELRCDPISGHTALYWYRQSLGQGLEFLIYFQGNSAPDKSGLPSDRFSAERTGGSVSTLTIQRTQQEDSAVYLCASSLDSGTVYNEQFFGPGTRLTVL.

CDR3 bases: TGTGCCAGCAGTTCTAGCGGGAGTGTAACAAATGAGCAGTTCTTC. It codes for CASSSSGSVTNEQFF. V usage is TRBV27 and J usage is TRBJ2-1, with TRBD2 identical over 10 bases. There are 15 residues in the CDR3. Germline V CDR1 and CDR2: MNHEY, SMNVEV (reference sequence). V shed 4 bases and J 7 bases; nucleotides not matched to a gene: 7.

This clonotype was detected ten times or more. This chain connects TRBV5-1 to TRBJ2-1, with TRBD2 matching 9 bases. Germline-derived CDR1 and CDR2 are SGHRS and YFSETQ. This CDR3 spans 14 amino acids. V lost 5 bases to trimming and J lost 12 bases; unmatched junction nucleotides: 12. CDR3 residues: CASSRLAAMGGQFF. Here the CDR3 DNA reads TGCGCCAGCAGTCGACTAGCGGCTATGGGGGGGCAGTTCTTC.

Many counts were recorded for this clonotype. The chain has TRBV10-3 and TRBJ2-5; D may be TRBD2 (6 bases). Trimming shortened V by 10 bases and J by 0 bases, and 18 bases separated the two germline ends. CDR1 is ENHRY and CDR2 is SYGVKD in the germline V gene. This CDR3 is built from 15 residues. Here the CDR3 reads CATEGGRQDQETQYF. In DNA form, the CDR3 reads TGTGCCACCGAGGGAGGACGTCAGGACCAAGAGACCCAGTACTTC.

This clonotype was seen more than once but under ten times. The chain recombines TRBV5-1 with TRBJ1-1; unclear D gene. Trimming pared 0 bases from V and 5 bases from J, leaving 8 bases between. The germline V gene has CDR1 SGHRS and CDR2 YFSETQ. The CDR3 is 13 amino acids. CDR3 nucleotide sequence: TGCGCCAGCAGCTTGGGGGGAAAGACTGAAGCTTTCTTT. Residues: CASSLGGKTEAFF.

J is TRBJ2-1 and V is TRBV4-1; D is unclear. V gave up 0 bases and J gave up 3 bases, with 21 bases separating them. Germline V gene sequence: CDR1 MGHRA, CDR2 YSYEKL. There are 19 residues in the CDR3. The CDR3 loop reads CASSQDSQAAAVNYNEQFF. The CDR3 DNA follows: TGCGCCAGCAGCCAAGATTCGCAGGCGGCGGCCGTCAACTACAATGAGCAGTTCTTC.

The table lists this clonotype with a few counts. V usage is TRBV7-2 and J usage is TRBJ2-1; either TRBD1 or TRBD2 may supply D (5 bases each). The CDR3 runs to 13 residues. The germline V gene has CDR1 SGHTA and CDR2 FQGNSA. Trimming cost V 6 bases and J 5 bases, with 11 bases left between them. CDR3 amino acids: CASSPGAHNEQFF. CDR3 bases: TGTGCCAGCAGTCCCGGGGCTCACAATGAGCAGTTCTTC.

This clonotype was recorded a few times. The DNA of the CDR3 is TGCAGTGCTTGGGGTGCAGGGACCTCCTACGAGCAGTACTTC. Its protein is CSAWGAGTSYEQYF. The genes are TRBV20-1 and TRBJ2-7, with D perhaps matching TRBD1 or TRBD2 (5 bases each). CDR1 is DFQATT, CDR2 SNEGSKA, per germline (reference sequence). The CDR3 has 14 residues. The V end lost 5 bases, the J end lost 0 bases, and 14 bases lay between the germline ends.

The chain joins TRBV5-1 to TRBJ2-1, with TRBD2 matching over 7 bases. Germline V CDR1 and CDR2: SGHRS, YFSETQ. The CDR3 sequence is 14 residues long. Losses at the gene ends were 4 bases for V and 10 bases for J; bases not matched to a gene: 11. The CDR3 sequence: CASSLQKTSLEQFF. The CDR3 DNA follows: TGCGCCAGCAGCCTACAGAAGACTAGCCTAGAGCAGTTCTTC. Drawing the rest from reference TRBV5-1 and TRBJ2-1, the complete variable domain is KAGVTQTPRYLIKTRGQQVTLSCSPISGHRSVSWYQQTPGQGLQFLFEYFSETQRNKGNFPGRFSGRQFSNSRSEMNVSTLELGDSALYLCASSLQKTSLEQFFGPGTRLTVL.

This clonotype came up many times. The chain recombines TRBV4-1 with TRBJ2-7; no reliable D call. This CDR3 is built from 13 residues. The V end was cut by 2 bases, the J end by 3 bases, with 8 bases between. CDR1 and CDR2 from the germline V gene are MGHRA and YSYEKL. The DNA for the CDR3 is TGCGCCAGCAGCCAATCTTCCTACTACGAGCAGTACTTC. Protein sequence: CASSQSSYYEQYF.

The chain combines TRBV5-6 with TRBJ2-2; D remains unclear. Trimming cost V 0 bases and J 11 bases, with 5 bases left between them. This CDR3 is built from 11 residues. In germline, CDR1 is SGHDT, CDR2 YYEEEE. This chain's CDR3 is CASSLGRELFF. The CDR3 nucleotides read TGTGCCAGCAGCTTGGGGAGAGAGCTGTTTTTT.

This clonotype was counted only a few times. CDR3 residues: CASSREPGNTIYF. CDR3 coding DNA: TGTGCCAGCAGCCGGGAGCCTGGAAACACCATATATTTT. This sequence joins TRBV6-1 and TRBJ1-3; D remains unclear. This CDR3 has 13 residues. The germline V and J ends were trimmed by 6 bases and 2 bases, with 8 bases remaining between them. CDR1 and CDR2 from the germline V gene are MNHNS and SASEGT.

The CDR3 DNA sequence: TGTGCCAGCAGTGTACGGCGCAGCGCGAACACCGGGGAGCTGTTTTTT. Its translation: CASSVRRSANTGELFF. The gene calls are TRBV2 and TRBJ2-2; D not certain. Trimming removed 4 bases at V and 0 bases at J, with 12 bases between. Germline-derived CDR1 and CDR2 are SNHLY and FYNNEI. This CDR3 is 16 amino acids long.

This clonotype was detected only once. The V gene is TRBV27, the J gene TRBJ2-3, with D perhaps matching TRBD1 or TRBD2 (5 bases each). V lost 3 bases to trimming and J lost 0 bases, with 16 bases between them. The CDR3 runs to 17 residues. Germline-derived CDR1 and CDR2 are MNHEY and SMNVEV (reference sequence). CDR3 coding DNA: TGTGCCAGCAGTTTCAGGGAAGCGGTCAAAAGCACAGATACGCAGTATTTT. Its translation is CASSFREAVKSTDTQYF.

V is TRBV20-1 and J is TRBJ2-7; 8 nucleotides agree with TRBD1. Germline assignment: CDR1 DFQATT and CDR2 SNEGSKA (reference sequence). V lost 7 bases and J lost 1; bases outside the gene matches: 9. CDR3 length: 14 amino acids. CDR3 loop: CSVITTGGSYEQYF. The CDR3 DNA reads TGCAGTGTAATCACCACAGGGGGTTCCTACGAGCAGTACTTC.

This clonotype was seen a few times. The chain recombines TRBV7-9 with TRBJ1-1; D ambiguous. Germline assignment: CDR1 SEHNR and CDR2 FQNEAQ (reference sequence). The CDR3 consists of 13 residues. The V and J ends lost 1 base and 4 bases respectively, with 7 bases between them. The CDR3 region has the DNA TGTGCCAGCAGCTTAGAAAAAGGCACTGAAGCTTTCTTT. It encodes CASSLEKGTEAFF.

The chain employs TRBV5-5 and TRBJ2-7; 8 bases agree with TRBD1. V lost 2 bases and J lost 2; bases outside the gene matches: 6. Germline loops: CDR1 SGHKS, CDR2 YYEKEE (reference sequence). The CDR3 totals 15 residues. The CDR3 sequence: CASSLETGDTYEQYF. In DNA, the CDR3 is TGTGCCAGCAGCTTAGAGACAGGGGATACCTACGAGCAGTACTTC.

CDR3 bases: TGCGCCAGCTCCCTTAGCTCTGCAAACTATGGCTACACCTTC. Amino acids: CASSLSSANYGYTF. The V gene is TRBV5-1, the J gene TRBJ1-2; D call uncertain. The CDR3 sequence is 14 residues long. The V gene lost 7 bases and the J gene lost 2 bases, with 15 bases spanning the gap. From germline, CDR1 is SGHRS and CDR2 YFSETQ.

This clonotype was observed many times. This sequence joins TRBV7-9 and TRBJ2-7; D uncertain. This CDR3 is built from 12 residues. Germline V gene sequence: CDR1 SEHNR, CDR2 FQNEAQ (reference sequence). V lost 6 bases, J lost 1 base, and 7 bases lay in between. The CDR3 here is CASSVGSYEQYF. The DNA for the CDR3 is TGTGCCAGCAGTGTTGGATCCTACGAGCAGTACTTC.